One sample yielded the 21 T cell receptor beta chains listed below, sequenced in a study of shared clonotypes between healthy human individuals. Clones were read by immunoSEQ multiplex PCR, and TCRdb kept only the in-frame ones, dropping some. This table holds some 1.5 million clones, 95% to 97% found once. Sequenced sample: naive CD4+ T cells sorted from blood. Subset denoted: CD45RA+ positively selected. These receptors were taken from a man under 40 in good health.

The CDR3 loop is CASSSSLAGGGETQYF. The CDR3 DNA follows: TGTGCCAGCAGCTCCTCCTTAGCGGGAGGGGGTGAGACCCAGTACTTC. The chain couples TRBV5-4 to TRBJ2-5, with TRBD2 identical over 11 bases. CDR3 size: 16 residues. The germline CDR1 and CDR2 sequences are SGHNT and YYREEE (reference sequence). V dropped 3 bases and J dropped 5; count of bases not matched to a gene: 9. Supplemented by reference TRBV5-4 and TRBJ2-5, the full variable domain reads ETGVTQSPTHLIKTRGQQVTLRCSSQSGHNTVSWYQQALGQGPQFIFQYYREEENGRGNFPPRFSGLQFPNYSSELNVNALELDDSALYLCASSSSLAGGGETQYFGPGTRLLVL.

For the CDR3, the DNA is TGCGCCAGCAGCTTGGACCTTAGAGGCGGGACAGATACGCAGTATTTT. This encodes CASSLDLRGGTDTQYF. The chain carries TRBV5-1 and TRBJ2-3; TRBD2 might be the D (5 bases). V was clipped by 0 bases and J by 3 bases, with 14 bases between them. The germline V gene encodes CDR1 SGHRS and CDR2 YFSETQ. CDR3 length equals 16 residues.

The rearrangement joins TRBV19 to TRBJ2-1; 14 bases agree with TRBD2. V shed 4 bases and J 7 bases; nucleotides not matched to a gene: 3. Germline V gene sequence: CDR1 LNHDA, CDR2 SQIVND (reference sequence). The CDR3 is 15 residues long. The CDR3 region has the DNA TGTGCCAGTAGTAGTAGACTAGCGGGAGGGAATGAGCAGTTCTTC. Its translation is CASSSRLAGGNEQFF. Based on the CDR3 plus reference TRBV19 and TRBJ2-1, the full variable domain is DGGITQSPKYLFRKEGQNVTLSCEQNLNHDAMYWYRQDPGQGLRLIYYSQIVNDFQKGDIAEGYSVSREKKESFPLTVTSAQKNPTAFYLCASSSRLAGGNEQFFGPGTRLTVL.

The chain has TRBV2 and TRBJ2-7, with TRBD1 matching over 9 bases. Per germline, CDR1 SNHLY and CDR2 FYNNEI. The CDR3 is made up of 14 amino acids. V gave up 5 bases and J gave up 5 bases; unmatched junction bases: 7. The CDR3 loop is CASSKEQGAHEQYF. The CDR3 DNA reads as TGTGCCAGCAGTAAAGAACAGGGGGCCCACGAGCAGTACTTC.

This clone was observed once. The V gene is TRBV6-1, the J gene TRBJ2-7; D remains unclear. The CDR3 runs 16 residues. CDR1 is MNHNS and CDR2 is SASEGT in the germline V gene. The ends were cut back, 4 bases at V and 2 bases at J, with 18 bases in the middle. CDR3 in amino acids: CASSVSDWASTYEQYF. As DNA, the CDR3 is TGTGCCAGCAGTGTAAGTGATTGGGCATCCACCTACGAGCAGTACTTC.

Details on this clone: Other DNA sequences in this sample translate to the same CDR3. V gene TRBV18 combines with J gene TRBJ2-7; no firm D call. In germline, CDR1 is KGHSH, CDR2 LQKENI. This CDR3 is 14 amino acids long. Trimming shortened V by 0 bases and J by 3 bases, and 9 bases separated the two germline ends. CDR3 sequence reads: CASSPPDSLYEQYF. In DNA, the CDR3 is TGTGCCAGCTCACCACCTGATAGCCTCTACGAGCAGTACTTC.

This clone was observed once. The chain recombines TRBV7-9 with TRBJ2-5, with unresolved D. The CDR3 totals 14 residues. V was shortened by 5 bases and J by 5 bases, with 15 bases between the two germline ends. The germline CDR1 and CDR2 sequences are SEHNR and FQNEAQ (reference sequence). Here the CDR3 reads CASSPTRQRETQYF. The CDR3 bases are TGTGCCAGCAGCCCAACCCGACAACGGGAGACCCAGTACTTC.

The chain recombines TRBV28 with TRBJ2-3; unclear D gene. Germline CDR1 MDHEN, CDR2 SYDVKM. The CDR3 is 14 residues long. Trimming took 2 bases from V and 3 from J, leaving 9 bases between them. The CDR3 DNA is TGTGCCAGCAGTTTAGCCGGGCGAACAGATACGCAGTATTTT. It codes for CASSLAGRTDTQYF.

This rearrangement joins TRBV7-9 to TRBJ2-1; D unresolved. V shed 3 bases and J shed 3 bases, with 9 bases lying between them. CDR3 length: 14 residues. Germline lookup yields CDR1 SEHNR and CDR2 FQNEAQ (reference sequence). The CDR3 loop reads CASSFGSYYNEQFF. The CDR3 DNA reads as TGTGCCAGCAGCTTTGGATCGTACTACAATGAGCAGTTCTTC. The whole variable domain, remainder taken from reference TRBV7-9 and TRBJ2-1, is DTGVSQNPRHKITKRGQNVTFRCDPISEHNRLYWYRQTLGQGPEFLTYFQNEAQLEKSRLLSDRFSAERPKGSFSTLEIQRTEQGDSAMYLCASSFGSYYNEQFFGPGTRLTVL.

The V gene is TRBV6-6, the J gene TRBJ2-1, with 12 bases matching TRBD2. Losses at the gene ends were 5 bases for V and 14 bases for J; bases not matched to a gene: 10. The CDR3 covers 14 residues. The germline V gene has CDR1 MNHNY and CDR2 SVGAGI (reference sequence). The CDR3 coding sequence is TGTGCCAGCAGTACAACGACTAGCGGGAGTATCGAGTTCTTC. Amino acids: CASSTTTSGSIEFF.

Written as DNA, the CDR3 is TGTGCCAGCAGCCACACTTGGACAGATACGCAGTATTTT. Amino acid sequence: CASSHTWTDTQYF. V usage is TRBV11-2 and J usage is TRBJ2-3; D unclear. CDR3 length: 13 amino acids. Germline V gives CDR1 SGHAT, CDR2 FQNNGV. V lost 5 bases, J lost 3 bases, and 9 bases lay in between. The variable domain in full, with the rest retrieved from reference TRBV11-2 and TRBJ2-3, is EAGVAQSPRYKIIEKRQSVAFWCNPISGHATLYWYQQILGQGPKLLIQFQNNGVVDDSQLPKDRFSAERLKGVDSTLKIQPAKLEDSAVYLCASSHTWTDTQYFGPGTRLTVL.

This clone was counted a single time. The chain links TRBV19 to TRBJ2-3, with D perhaps TRBD2 (5 bases). Germline V lookup: CDR1 LNHDA, CDR2 SQIVND (reference sequence). This CDR3 comprises 15 residues. Between the trimmed V and J ends, which lost 6 bases and 6 bases, there was a span of 19 bases. CDR3 in DNA: TGTGCCAGTAGCTCGGGGTGGGGTATAACGGATACGCAGTATTTT. Its protein product is CASSSGWGITDTQYF.

Comment on this clone: Other DNA sequences from this sample encode an identical CDR3 as well. The chain links TRBV7-9 to TRBJ1-5, with TRBD1 identical over 9 bases. The V gene end was trimmed by 3 bases and the J gene end by 5 bases; junction bases not matched to a gene: 2. Germline V gene sequence: CDR1 SEHNR, CDR2 FQNEAQ (reference sequence). CDR3 length: 14 amino acids. The CDR3 protein is CASSLGQGYQPQHF. CDR3 DNA: TGTGCCAGCAGCTTGGGACAGGGTTATCAGCCCCAGCATTTT.

This rearrangement joins TRBV13 to TRBJ2-7; D possibly corresponds to TRBD1 (5 bases). CDR1 is PRHDT and CDR2 is FYEKMQ in the germline V gene (reference sequence). This CDR3 has 15 amino acids. Deletions cut 5 bases from V and 3 bases from J, with 17 bases between. The CDR3 protein is CASSPEPTVFYEQYF. CDR3 nucleotide sequence: TGTGCCAGCAGCCCGGAGCCGACAGTCTTCTACGAGCAGTACTTC.

This clone was found once. The chain couples TRBV7-2 to TRBJ2-7; a possible D gene is TRBD1 (6 bases). The germline CDR1 and CDR2 sequences are SGHTA and FQGNSA. This CDR3 comprises 15 residues. Trimming removed 2 bases at V and 2 bases at J, with 13 bases between. The CDR3 DNA reads TGTGCCAGCAGCTTAAGTACAGGGAACCCCTACGAGCAGTACTTC. This sequence encodes CASSLSTGNPYEQYF.

The rearrangement uses TRBV19 and TRBJ1-1; D gene uncertain. Trimming removed 5 bases at V and 5 bases at J, with 12 bases between. Germline V gene lookup returns CDR1 LNHDA and CDR2 SQIVND (reference sequence). The CDR3 runs 13 residues. The DNA of the CDR3 is TGTGCCAGTAGTTCCCCTCAGAGAACTGAAGCTTTCTTT. It specifies CASSSPQRTEAFF.

Concerning this clone itself: A junction end diverges from the germline sequence, so it may reflect a read error. The rearrangement uses TRBV5-1 and TRBJ2-7; D unclear. The length of the CDR3 is 12 residues. The germline V gene encodes CDR1 SGHRS and CDR2 YFSETQ. CDR3 in amino acids: CASSPTGLVWHF. In nucleotides, the CDR3 is TGCGCCAGCAGCCCAACGGGTCTGGTCTGGCACTTC.

The rearrangement joins TRBV18 to TRBJ1-2; 9 bases map to TRBD1. J gave up 2 bases and V 4 bases, and 5 bases lay outside the gene matches. Per the germline V gene, CDR1 is KGHSH and CDR2 is LQKENI. This CDR3 spans 15 amino acids. In DNA, the CDR3 is TGTGCCAGCTCACTTAAACAGGGGGCAAACTATGGCTACACCTTC. Its translation is CASSLKQGANYGYTF.

The chain combines TRBV9 with TRBJ1-1; D possibly corresponds to TRBD1 (5 bases). CDR3 length: 15 amino acids. The germline V gene encodes CDR1 SGDLS and CDR2 YYNGEE. The V end lost 0 bases, the J end lost 7 bases, and 16 bases lay between the germline ends. The CDR3 sequence is CASSVAPIRDGEAFF. CDR3 bases: TGTGCCAGCAGCGTAGCCCCGATCCGGGACGGTGAAGCTTTCTTT.

For this clone: Additional DNA sequences in this sample encode the identical CDR3. The gene calls are TRBV2 and TRBJ2-2; D is uncertain. The CDR3 spans 13 residues. Between the trimmed V and J ends, which lost 0 bases and 6 bases, there was a span of 5 bases. Germline V CDR1 and CDR2: SNHLY, FYNNEI. In DNA, the CDR3 is TGTGCCAGCAGTGAAGCCCGGGCCGGGGAGCTGTTTTTT. It translates to CASSEARAGELFF.

V and J are TRBV11-2 and TRBJ2-5; weak D call: TRBD2 (6 bases). V was clipped by 1 base and J by 1 base, with 13 bases between them. Germline V lookup: CDR1 SGHAT, CDR2 FQNNGV. The CDR3 runs 16 residues. The CDR3 sequence: CASSLVAAEGQETQYF. The CDR3 DNA follows: TGTGCCAGCAGCTTAGTCGCAGCGGAGGGCCAAGAGACCCAGTACTTC.